These T cell receptor beta chains were read from a single sample in a study of cytomegalovirus exposure and HLA in healthy donors. Method: immunoSEQ multiplex PCR; TCRdb's copy keeps in-frame clones and lacks some. The sample shows about 190,000 clones, around 75% of them seen only once. The sequencing sample was made of PBMCs. The receptors were gathered from a woman aged 45 to 65 in good health and CMV-seronegative. Each CDR3 is given with its conserved first and last residue. D genes are given only for firm matches. A row's size may be missing; if present it is once, few, many or a size class.

CDR3 protein	CDR3 DNA	clone size	V gene	D gene	CDR3 length	J gene
CASSPDNTGGYTF	TGTGCCAGCTCTCCGGACAACACCGGGGGCTACACCTTC	.	TRBV18	.	13	TRBJ1-2
CASSFETGSGNTIYF	TGTGCCAGCAGCTTCGAGACAGGGTCCGGAAACACCATATATTTT	.	TRBV11-2	TRBD1	15	TRBJ1-3
CASSLGGSGASYEQYF	TGTGCCAGCAGCTTAGGAGGTAGCGGGGCCTCCTACGAGCAGTACTTC	.	TRBV7-2	TRBD2	16	TRBJ2-7
CASSYIQETQYF	TGTGCCAGCAGTTATATCCAAGAGACCCAGTACTTC	.	TRBV6-6	.	12	TRBJ2-5
CASSSQGRGRKAFF	TGTGCCAGCAGTTCACAGGGGAGAGGGAGGAAAGCTTTCTTT	.	TRBV28	TRBD1	14	TRBJ1-1
CASKGSGRFYGGELFF	TGTGCCAGCAAGGGTAGCGGGAGATTCTATGGCGGGGAGCTGTTTTTT	.	TRBV25-1	TRBD2	16	TRBJ2-2
CASSLEAGGLAGELFF	TGTGCCAGCAGCTTAGAAGCGGGGGGTCTGGCCGGGGAGCTGTTTTTT	.	TRBV7-2	TRBD2	16	TRBJ2-2
CATSSGLIEQFF	TGTGCCACCAGCAGCGGACTCATTGAGCAGTTCTTC	.	TRBV15	.	12	TRBJ2-1
CASSPAWGQGDGYTF	TGTGCCAGCTCACCAGCGTGGGGACAGGGAGATGGCTACACCTTC	.	TRBV18	TRBD1	15	TRBJ1-2
CASSPRQGPVNTEAFF	TGTGCCAGCAGCCCCCGACAGGGACCCGTGAACACTGAAGCTTTCTTT	.	TRBV9	TRBD1	16	TRBJ1-1
CASSIRDRDFSYEQYF	TGTGCCAGTAGTATCAGGGACAGGGATTTTTCCTACGAGCAGTACTTC	.	TRBV19	TRBD1	16	TRBJ2-7
CATRGTGVEKLFF	TGTGCCACGCGCGGGACAGGGGTTGAAAAACTGTTTTTT	.	TRBV2	TRBD1	13	TRBJ1-4
CASRFRGTAYGYTF	TGTGCCAGTAGATTCCGTGGGACAGCCTATGGCTACACCTTC	.	TRBV19	TRBD1	14	TRBJ1-2
CASSLGGYEQYF	TGTGCCAGCAGCTTGGGCGGCTACGAGCAGTACTTC	.	TRBV5-6	.	12	TRBJ2-7
CASSPWGDTEAFF	TGTGCCAGCTCACCATGGGGCGACACTGAAGCTTTCTTT	.	TRBV18	.	13	TRBJ1-1
CASSDSFWGLLTF	TGTGCCAGCAGTGACTCGTTTTGGGGCCTTCTGACTTTC	once	TRBV6-4	.	13	TRBJ2-6
CASRDFFGGQGVEEAYGYTF	TGTGCCAGCAGGGACTTCTTTGGGGGACAGGGGGTAGAAGAGGCCTATGGCTACACCTTC	.	TRBV9	TRBD1	20	TRBJ1-2
CASSPAWGEYTIYF	TGTGCCAGCAGCCCTGCGTGGGGGGAGTACACCATATATTTT	.	TRBV7-9	.	14	TRBJ1-3
CASRYGTGVVTEAFF	TGCGCCAGCAGGTATGGGACAGGGGTCGTCACTGAAGCTTTCTTT	.	TRBV5-1	TRBD1	15	TRBJ1-1
CASLSARGNQPQHF	TGTGCCAGCCTGAGCGCCCGGGGCAATCAGCCCCAGCATTTT	.	TRBV28	.	14	TRBJ1-5
CASRDSYTEAFF	TGTGCCAGTAGGGACAGCTACACTGAAGCTTTCTTT	.	TRBV19	.	12	TRBJ1-1
CASSVGQYPNYGYTF	TGTGCCAGTAGTGTCGGACAGTATCCGAACTATGGCTACACCTTC	few	TRBV19	.	15	TRBJ1-2
CASSQRKTSGGINEQFF	TGTGCCAGCAGCCAACGCAAAACTAGCGGGGGGATCAATGAGCAGTTCTTC	.	TRBV14	TRBD2	17	TRBJ2-1
CASSIDSTGGGSPLHF	TGTGCCAGTAGTATAGATTCTACAGGGGGTGGTTCACCCCTCCACTTT	.	TRBV19	TRBD1	16	TRBJ1-6
CASSLAGTVYGYTF	TGCGCCAGCAGCTTAGCCGGGACAGTTTATGGCTACACCTTC	once	TRBV5-1	TRBD1	14	TRBJ1-2
CASSSKQGEKGGYTF	TGCGCCAGCAGCTCGAAACAGGGAGAAAAAGGCGGCTACACCTTC	once	TRBV5-1	.	15	TRBJ1-2
CASSVGRGSGANVLTF	TGTGCCAGCAGCGTAGGGCGAGGATCTGGGGCCAACGTCCTGACTTTC	.	TRBV9	.	16	TRBJ2-6
CASSQAGDYGYTF	TGTGCCAGCAGTCAGGCGGGTGACTATGGCTACACCTTC	.	TRBV7-9	.	13	TRBJ1-2
CSSSPKKQPYEQYF	TGTTCCAGCAGCCCTAAAAAACAGCCCTACGAGCAGTACTTC	.	TRBV7-9	.	14	TRBJ2-7
CASSPVLAGGRSEQFF	TGTGCCAGCAGCCCCGTTCTAGCGGGGGGGCGAAGTGAGCAGTTCTTC	.	TRBV5-5	TRBD2	16	TRBJ2-1
CASSSYRVSYEQYF	TGTGCCAGCAGCTCATACAGGGTCAGCTACGAGCAGTACTTC	.	TRBV5-6	.	14	TRBJ2-7
CASSVRRDRKNIQYF	TGTGCCAGCAGTGTGAGACGGGACAGAAAAAACATTCAGTACTTC	.	TRBV28	TRBD1	15	TRBJ2-4
CASSDTGQGAIRAGYTF	TGTGCCAGCAGTGACACAGGACAGGGAGCCATCCGGGCTGGCTACACCTTC	.	TRBV6-4	TRBD1	17	TRBJ1-2